This entry lists 9 T cell receptor beta chains sequenced from one sample in a study of response to subunit inactivated influenza vaccine. TCRdb itself ran the RT-PCR reads through MiXCR, one entry per CDR3 protein. The sample holds under 500,000 distinct CDR3 sequences, around 9.9% seen once. Sequences were derived from PBMCs from blood, sampled about 6 weeks after vaccination. These receptors came from a man in his forties or fifties who received an inactivated influenza vaccine.

This clonotype has ten or more counts. The chain is built from TRBV6-1 and TRBJ1-1, with 7 nucleotides matching TRBD1. The CDR3 runs 13 residues. The V segment lost 7 bases and the J segment 1 base; nucleotides outside the gene matches: 3. Germline assignment: CDR1 MNHNS and CDR2 SASEGT. Here the CDR3 reads CASNRGSNTEAFF. DNA of the CDR3: TGTGCCAGCAACAGGGGTTCGAACACTGAAGCTTTCTTT.

The table lists this clonotype with a few counts. The rearrangement uses TRBV12-5 and TRBJ2-3; D perhaps matches TRBD2 (5 bases). The length of the CDR3 is 13 residues. Trimming removed 6 bases at V and 0 bases at J, with 7 bases between. The germline V gene encodes CDR1 LGHNT and CDR2 FRNRAP. CDR3 loop: CASGTGSTDTQYF. Written as DNA, the CDR3 is TGTGCTAGTGGGACGGGGAGCACAGATACGCAGTATTTT.

The chain has TRBV28 and TRBJ2-7, with D possibly matching TRBD2 (6 bases). V lost 6 bases to trimming and J lost 4 bases, with 16 bases between them. There are 14 residues in the CDR3. CDR1 is MDHEN, CDR2 SYDVKM, per germline. CDR3 sequence (DNA): TGTGCCAGCAGGGCTGATCCGGGGGAGTACGAGCAGTACTTC. Its translation: CASRADPGEYEQYF.

This clonotype has a handful of counts. The chain joins TRBV20-1 to TRBJ1-4, with TRBD1 identical over 9 bases. The junction had 2 bases not matched to a gene; V was cut back by 6 bases and J by 6 bases. The CDR3 is 12 amino acids. Germline CDR1 reads DFQATT; CDR2 reads SNEGSKA (reference sequence). CDR3 region: CSARTGDEKLFF. The DNA of the CDR3 is TGCAGTGCAAGGACAGGGGATGAAAAACTGTTTTTT.

This clonotype has only a few counts. The gene calls are TRBV27 and TRBJ2-4; tentative D call: TRBD2 (6 bases). Germline CDR1 and CDR2: MNHEY and SMNVEV (reference sequence). The V and J ends lost 6 bases and 9 bases respectively, with 15 bases between them. The CDR3 runs 13 residues. In DNA form, the CDR3 reads TGTGCCAGCAGGGGACTCGCAGAGGGCATTCAGTACTTC. Protein product: CASRGLAEGIQYF.

V is TRBV4-3 and J is TRBJ2-1, with 7 bases lining up with TRBD1. The CDR3 has 15 residues. The germline V gene has CDR1 LGHNA and CDR2 YSLEER. V lost 2 bases and J lost 0; bases outside the gene matches: 1. The CDR3 DNA is TGCGCCAGCAGCCAAAACAGGGGCTCCTACAATGAGCAGTTCTTC. As protein: CASSQNRGSYNEQFF.

There are a few counts of this clonotype. The V call is TRBV5-5, the J call TRBJ1-5, with D unclear. CDR1 is SGHKS, CDR2 YYEKEE, per germline (reference sequence). This CDR3 comprises 14 residues. V lost 2 bases and J lost 2, with 8 bases in between. CDR3 loop: CASSFTVGNQPQHF. The CDR3 DNA reads TGTGCCAGCAGCTTTACAGTCGGCAATCAGCCCCAGCATTTT.

This clonotype has more than one count but fewer than ten. V and J are TRBV6-2 or TRBV6-3 and TRBJ1-5; D unresolved. The CDR3 spans 16 residues. Trimming removed 2 bases at V and 0 bases at J, with 11 bases between. Germline CDR1 reads MNHEY; CDR2 reads SVGEGT. The CDR3 DNA sequence: TGTGCCAGCAGTTACCGAGACCACTATAGCAATCAGCCCCAGCATTTT. It yields the protein CASSYRDHYSNQPQHF.

By sample fraction, this clonotype is medium-sized. This chain links TRBV29-1 with TRBJ2-5; TRBD2 aligns across 7 bases. From germline, CDR1 is SQVTM and CDR2 ANQGSEA. CDR3 length: 14 amino acids. J lost 4 bases, V lost 4 bases, and 9 bases had no gene match. The CDR3 DNA follows: TGCAGCGTTGCGGAACGGGGGGTCGGAGAGACCCAGTACTTC. Its protein product is CSVAERGVGETQYF.